The 4 T cell receptor beta chains in this list originate from one sample, sequenced in a study of cytomegalovirus exposure and HLA in healthy donors. The PCR was carried out with 60 Vbeta primers and 13 Jbeta primers. Clones were read by immunoSEQ multiplex PCR, and TCRdb kept only the in-frame ones, dropping some. The sample lists 110,000 or so clones; 83% were seen once. Sequences were obtained from PBMCs. The receptors stem from a man aged 18 to 29 in good health and CMV-seronegative.

The chain carries TRBV6-4 and TRBJ2-6, with 7 bases aligning to TRBD1. The V gene end was trimmed by 4 bases and the J gene end by 2 bases; junction bases not matched to a gene: 5. The germline V gene encodes CDR1 MRHNA and CDR2 SNTAGT. The length of the CDR3 is 16 residues. This CDR3 is CASSAHQGAGANVLTF. CDR3 DNA sequence: TGTGCCAGCAGTGCCCACCAGGGGGCTGGGGCCAACGTCCTGACTTTC.

This chain joins TRBV7-3 and TRBJ2-5; 8 bases agree with TRBD1. Germline V gene data show CDR1 as SGHTA and CDR2 as FQGTGA. This CDR3 is 12 amino acids long. V gave up 4 bases and J gave up 9 bases; unmatched junction bases: 4. CDR3 loop: CASSSAGQAQYF. CDR3 DNA sequence: TGTGCCAGCAGCTCCGCGGGACAGGCCCAGTACTTC.

The rearrangement joins TRBV11-3 to TRBJ2-7; 9 bases fit TRBD1. V trimming: 3 bases; J trimming: 3 bases; junction bases outside the gene matches: 3. Germline loops: CDR1 SGHNT, CDR2 YENEEA. The CDR3 is 14 residues long. The CDR3 region has the DNA TGTGCCAGCAGCTTGGAGACAGGGGGCTACGAGCAGTACTTC. Translation: CASSLETGGYEQYF.

The chain is built from TRBV27 and TRBJ1-3, with TRBD1 matching 10 bases. The germline gives CDR1 MNHEY, CDR2 SMNVEV (reference sequence). The CDR3 runs to 17 residues. Trimming cost V 6 bases and J 6 bases; bases outside gene matches: 14. This CDR3 reads CASSLNSTGQGQNTIYF. CDR3 DNA sequence: TGTGCCAGCAGCCTCAATTCTACGGGACAGGGGCAAAACACCATATATTTT.